This T cell receptor beta chain was observed in a study of cytomegalovirus exposure and HLA in healthy donors. Study-wide results and limits: Researchers reportedly found TCR beta sequences accurately predicted most subjects' HLA-A and HLA-B alleles. Three of the chains that were CMV-associated were confirmed in vitro to be specific for CMV antigens. A later analysis linked a missense variant in DCLRE1C to the trimming of TCR beta V and J genes.

CDR3 length: 14 amino acids. Germline CDR1 is SGHKS and CDR2 is YYEKEE (reference sequence). After removal of 1 base from V and 8 bases from J, the junction contained 7 bases not matched to a gene. Researchers ran the PCR with 60 Vbeta and 13 Jbeta primers. Methods used by the authors: Per a later analysis, the number of unique TCR beta chains was around 80 million, of which around 9.9 million were shared. Measured with immunoSEQ multiplex PCR; TCRdb has only the in-frame clones, and not every one. V, J and clone size reflect that table, while D and trimming were determined from the DNA. Among over 100,000 clones listed, over 60% were seen once. This clone was picked up a small number of times. Its antigen remains unknown.

The receptor was isolated from a man aged 60 to 75 in good health and CMV-seropositive. The V and J genes are TRBV5-5 and TRBJ1-2, with 8 positions matching TRBD1. Input material: PBMCs. Here the CDR3 reads CASSLLAGGGGYTF. CDR3 DNA sequence: TGTGCCAGCAGCTTGTTGGCAGGGGGCGGCGGCTACACCTTC.